Below, 27 T cell receptor beta chains from the same sample are listed, as sequenced in a study of blood T cell repertoires in COVID-19. The method was immunoSEQ multiplex PCR; TCRdb's version includes in-frame clones alone and lacks a portion of them. The sample has 200,000 or so clones, around 85% seen once. Sequenced material: peripheral blood. All receptors derive from a man aged 55 to 70 with COVID-19, enrolled during active disease.

The chain is built from TRBV7-2 and TRBJ2-1; 7 bases map to TRBD1. The CDR3 extends over 16 amino acids. The trim removed 1 base at V and 4 bases at J, leaving 7 bases unmatched. The germline V gene has CDR1 SGHTA and CDR2 FQGNSA. In DNA, the CDR3 is TGTGCCAGCAGCTTAGGGGGGACAGACTATTACAATGAGCAGTTCTTC. The encoded protein is CASSLGGTDYYNEQFF. Together with reference TRBV7-2 and TRBJ2-1, the CDR3 gives the full variable domain: GAGVSQSPSNKVTEKGKDVELRCDPISGHTALYWYRQSLGQGLEFLIYFQGNSAPDKSGLPSDRFSAERTGGSVSTLTIQRTQQEDSAVYLCASSLGGTDYYNEQFFGPGTRLTVL.

V and J are TRBV27 and TRBJ1-1; no firm D call. Germline CDR1 is MNHEY and CDR2 is SMNVEV (reference sequence). V lost 3 bases and J 3 bases, leaving 8 bases between the germline ends. CDR3 length: 13 residues. As DNA, the CDR3 is TGTGCCAGCAGTTTCGCCCGGGACACTGAAGCTTTCTTT. Its protein is CASSFARDTEAFF.

This clone showed up just once. V is TRBV29-1 and J is TRBJ2-1, with 7 bases fitting TRBD1. This CDR3 is 13 amino acids long. V shed 8 bases and J 4 bases; nucleotides not matched to a gene: 8. The V gene's germline CDR1 is SQVTM and CDR2 ANQGSEA. For the CDR3, the DNA is TGCAGCTTCCGGGACAGCGAGTACAATGAGCAGTTCTTC. The encoded protein is CSFRDSEYNEQFF.

The J gene is TRBJ2-4, the V gene TRBV7-2; TRBD1 is a possible D gene (5 bases). Deletions cut 2 bases from V and 0 bases from J, with 14 bases between. This CDR3 region has 17 residues. Germline lookup yields CDR1 SGHTA and CDR2 FQGNSA. CDR3 region: CASSLRGWPLAKNIQYF. The CDR3 coding sequence is TGTGCCAGCAGCTTAAGGGGTTGGCCTCTAGCCAAAAACATTCAGTACTTC.

The CDR3 DNA reads TGCGCCAGCAGCCAAGAGAGGCAGGAGGCGAACACCGGGGAGCTGTTTTTT. Its protein is CASSQERQEANTGELFF. V is TRBV4-1 and J is TRBJ2-2, with a possible D match to TRBD2 (5 bases). The germline V gene encodes CDR1 MGHRA and CDR2 YSYEKL. V lost 0 bases and J 0 bases, leaving 11 bases between the germline ends. The CDR3 loop spans 17 amino acids.

The chain recombines TRBV7-9 with TRBJ2-2, with D tentatively TRBD1 (6 bases). Germline V lookup: CDR1 SEHNR, CDR2 FQNEAQ (reference sequence). CDR3 length: 15 amino acids. V lost 2 bases, J lost 3 bases, and 10 bases lay in between. The CDR3 loop is CASSLWGQDTGELFF. In DNA form, the CDR3 reads TGTGCCAGCAGCTTATGGGGACAAGACACCGGGGAGCTGTTTTTT.

J is TRBJ1-6 and V is TRBV7-9, with 8 bases fitting TRBD1. The CDR3 has 15 amino acids. The junction had 7 bases not matched to a gene; V was cut back by 2 bases and J by 10 bases. Germline CDR1 is SEHNR and CDR2 is FQNEAQ (reference sequence). The CDR3 nucleotides read TGTGCCAGCAGCTTACACAGGGGGGTGAAATCACCCCTCCACTTT. It translates to CASSLHRGVKSPLHF.

Turning to this clone: Additional DNA sequences in this sample encode the identical CDR3. This chain uses TRBV6-5 with TRBJ1-2, with 7 bases fitting TRBD1. V was clipped by 6 bases and J by 4 bases; unmatched bases: 5. There are 13 residues in the CDR3. Looked up from germline, CDR1 is MNHEY and CDR2 is SVGAGI. As DNA, the CDR3 is TGTGCCAGCAGAAGACAGGGTGGCTATGGCTACACCTTC. Translation gives CASRRQGGYGYTF.

V gene TRBV19 combines with J gene TRBJ1-3, with TRBD1 as a possible D gene (6 bases). V shed 10 bases and J shed 7 bases, with 14 bases lying between them. CDR1 and CDR2 (germline): LNHDA, SQIVND (reference sequence). The CDR3 consists of 12 residues. CDR3 residues: CATRRDTNTIYF. In nucleotides, the CDR3 is TGTGCCACCCGCAGGGACACTAACACCATATATTTT.

This clone showed up just once. This chain joins TRBV5-5 and TRBJ2-7; D is perhaps TRBD1 (5 bases). The CDR3 spans 16 residues. In germline, CDR1 is SGHKS, CDR2 YYEKEE (reference sequence). The V gene lost 0 bases and the J gene lost 2 bases, with 15 bases spanning the gap. The DNA for the CDR3 is TGTGCCAGCAGCTTGGCCCCACAGGACCCAACCTACGAGCAGTACTTC. Translating gives CASSLAPQDPTYEQYF.

The V gene is TRBV6-5, the J gene TRBJ1-2, with TRBD1 matching over 8 bases. The CDR3 consists of 13 residues. In germline, CDR1 is MNHEY, CDR2 SVGAGI. V shed 6 bases and J 8 bases; nucleotides not matched to a gene: 8. The CDR3 protein is CASRMTGVGGYTF. CDR3 nucleotides: TGTGCCAGCAGAATGACAGGGGTCGGCGGCTACACCTTC.

The chain has TRBV19 and TRBJ1-3; perhaps TRBD1 as D (6 bases). The CDR3 covers 13 residues. Germline CDR1 is LNHDA and CDR2 is SQIVND (reference sequence). Trimming took 9 bases from V and 3 from J, leaving 12 bases between them. The CDR3 here is CASGDMDGNTIYF. DNA for the CDR3: TGTGCCAGCGGGGACATGGATGGAAACACCATATATTTT.

The CDR3, as DNA: TGTGCCAGCAGTTACTGGGACAAGGACTATGGCTACACCTTC. It specifies CASSYWDKDYGYTF. This chain uses TRBV6-2 or TRBV6-3 with TRBJ1-2; maybe TRBD1 (6 bases). Looked up from germline, CDR1 is MNHEY and CDR2 is SVGEGT. This CDR3 spans 14 amino acids. V was shortened by 1 base and J by 3 bases, with 9 bases between the two germline ends.

The V call is TRBV7-2, the J call TRBJ1-1; no clear D gene. V was trimmed by 5 bases and J by 0 bases, leaving 13 bases between them. Per germline, CDR1 SGHTA and CDR2 FQGNSA. CDR3 length equals 15 residues. The CDR3 is CASSPQTTMNTEAFF. In DNA form, the CDR3 reads TGTGCCAGCAGCCCTCAGACAACAATGAACACTGAAGCTTTCTTT.

This clone was found a few times. CDR3 coding DNA: TGTGCCTGGAGTGCCACTCGGGGATGGGGCTACACCTTC. This gives the protein CAWSATRGWGYTF. The chain combines TRBV30 with TRBJ1-2; D unresolved. V was trimmed by 1 base and J by 8 bases, leaving 14 bases between them. This CDR3 has 13 residues. Germline CDR1 and CDR2: GTSNPN and SVGIG (reference sequence).

The rearrangement joins TRBV30 to TRBJ2-7; D gene ambiguous. The germline V gene has CDR1 GTSNPN and CDR2 SVGIG (reference sequence). V was trimmed by 0 bases and J by 7 bases, leaving 10 bases between them. This CDR3 contains 12 residues. In DNA form, the CDR3 reads TGTGCCTGGAGTGTAAACAGCCGTGAGCAGTACTTC. Translation gives CAWSVNSREQYF.

In this sample, this clone turned up once. The V gene is TRBV30, the J gene TRBJ2-7; no clear D gene. CDR3 size: 12 residues. V was cut by 2 bases and J by 3 bases, with 8 bases left in between. Germline V gene lookup returns CDR1 GTSNPN and CDR2 SVGIG (reference sequence). The CDR3 coding sequence is TGTGCCTGGAGTATACAATTCTACGAGCAGTACTTC. Amino acid sequence: CAWSIQFYEQYF. The full variable domain, with the rest looked up from reference TRBV30 and TRBJ2-7, is SQTIHQWPATLVQPVGSPLSLECTVEGTSNPNLYWYRQAAGRGLQLLFYSVGIGQISSEVPQNLSASRPQDRQFILSSKKLLLSDSGFYLCAWSIQFYEQYFGPGTRLTVT.

This clone was picked up a small number of times. The J gene is TRBJ1-2, the V gene TRBV7-2; D is undetermined. CDR3 length equals 13 residues. Germline V gene lookup returns CDR1 SGHTA and CDR2 FQGNSA. V was cut by 1 base and J by 4 bases, with 7 bases left in between. The CDR3 sequence: CASSLESGYGYTF. In nucleotides, the CDR3 is TGTGCCAGCAGCTTAGAGTCGGGCTATGGCTACACCTTC.

J is TRBJ1-3 and V is TRBV28; 9 positions match TRBD1. The germline gives CDR1 MDHEN, CDR2 SYDVKM. The CDR3 length is 15 residues. V shed 4 bases and J 5 bases; nucleotides not matched to a gene: 6. The CDR3 loop is CASSSQGADRNTIYF. As DNA, the CDR3 is TGTGCCAGCAGTTCACAGGGGGCCGATAGAAACACCATATATTTT.

The chain uses TRBV19 and TRBJ1-2; D may be TRBD1 (5 bases). CDR3 size: 14 residues. V was shortened by 4 bases and J by 0 bases, with 9 bases between the two germline ends. Germline lookup yields CDR1 LNHDA and CDR2 SQIVND (reference sequence). This CDR3 is CASSRQISNYGYTF. The CDR3, as DNA: TGTGCCAGTAGTAGACAGATATCTAACTATGGCTACACCTTC.

The gene calls are TRBV27 and TRBJ2-7; TRBD1 matches 8 bases. The V gene's germline CDR1 is MNHEY and CDR2 SMNVEV (reference sequence). The junction had 25 bases not matched to a gene; V was cut back by 11 bases and J by 1 base. This CDR3 is built from 19 residues. As DNA, the CDR3 is TGTGCCGGTTTACGGACAGGGTGGTTCGGTCGGATCGAATCCTACGAGCAGTACTTC. The encoded protein is CAGLRTGWFGRIESYEQYF.

J is TRBJ1-2 and V is TRBV6-5; 7 bases are shared with TRBD1. Losses at the gene ends were 6 bases for V and 4 bases for J; bases not matched to a gene: 8. Germline CDR1 and CDR2: MNHEY and SVGAGI. The CDR3 consists of 14 residues. CDR3 DNA sequence: TGTGCCAGCAGAAGGGATCAGGGGGTCTATGGCTACACCTTC. Amino acids: CASRRDQGVYGYTF.

The rearrangement joins TRBV10-3 to TRBJ1-4, with no clear D. CDR1 is ENHRY and CDR2 is SYGVKD in the germline V gene. The CDR3 has 15 residues. The V gene lost 3 bases and the J gene lost 0 bases, with 8 bases spanning the gap. The CDR3 reads CAISETVSTNEKLFF. DNA of the CDR3: TGTGCCATCAGTGAAACAGTTTCAACTAATGAAAAACTGTTTTTT.

This clone was detected only once. CDR3 bases: TGCGCCAGTCGCTCGGGGAGGTCGTTTGATACGCAGTATTTT. It codes for CASRSGRSFDTQYF. This rearrangement joins TRBV5-1 to TRBJ2-3, with D tentatively TRBD2 (6 bases). This CDR3 spans 14 amino acids. Germline CDR1 SGHRS, CDR2 YFSETQ. The V and J ends lost 8 bases and 6 bases respectively, with 19 bases between them.

The rearrangement joins TRBV28 to TRBJ1-6, with D possibly matching TRBD1 (6 bases). Trimming stripped 7 bases from V and 8 bases from J, with 18 bases between. Germline lookup yields CDR1 MDHEN and CDR2 SYDVKM. The CDR3 extends over 15 amino acids. The CDR3: CASILGGGSDSPLHF. In DNA, the CDR3 is TGTGCCAGCATCCTAGGGGGAGGGTCCGATTCACCCCTCCACTTT.

V and J are TRBV27 and TRBJ2-5; D may be TRBD2 (6 bases). The CDR3 covers 14 residues. Germline CDR1 MNHEY, CDR2 SMNVEV (reference sequence). The germline V and J ends were trimmed by 5 bases and 4 bases, with 14 bases remaining between them. CDR3 sequence: CASSPPGGRETQYF. CDR3 coding DNA: TGTGCCAGCAGTCCGCCAGGAGGGAGAGAGACCCAGTACTTC.

The gene calls are TRBV10-1 and TRBJ1-1; 7 nucleotides agree with TRBD1. CDR3 size: 13 residues. V was pared by 6 bases and J by 0 bases, with 1 base of the junction left unmatched. CDR1 is WNHNN, CDR2 SYGVQD, per germline (reference sequence). The chain's CDR3 is CASSGQVNTEAFF. The CDR3, as DNA: TGCGCCAGCAGCGGACAGGTGAACACTGAAGCTTTCTTT.